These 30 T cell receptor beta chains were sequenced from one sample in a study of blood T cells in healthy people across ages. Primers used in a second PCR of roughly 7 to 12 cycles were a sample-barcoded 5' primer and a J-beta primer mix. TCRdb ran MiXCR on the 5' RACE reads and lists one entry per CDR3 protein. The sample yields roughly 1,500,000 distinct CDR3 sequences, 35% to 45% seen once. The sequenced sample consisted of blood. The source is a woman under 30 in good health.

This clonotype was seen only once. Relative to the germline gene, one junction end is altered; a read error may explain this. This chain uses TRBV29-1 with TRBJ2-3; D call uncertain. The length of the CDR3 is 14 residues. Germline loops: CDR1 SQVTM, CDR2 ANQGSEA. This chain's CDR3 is CNVEEPGRTDTQYF. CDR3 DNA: TGCAACGTTGAAGAGCCTGGCCGCACAGATACGCAGTATTTT.

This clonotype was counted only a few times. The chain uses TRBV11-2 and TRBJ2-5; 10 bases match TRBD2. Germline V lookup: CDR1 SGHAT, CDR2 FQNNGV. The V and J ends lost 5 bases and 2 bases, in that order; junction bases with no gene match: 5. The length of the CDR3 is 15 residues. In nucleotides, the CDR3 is TGTGCCAGCAGCCCCAGCGGGAGGGATCAAGAGACCCAGTACTTC. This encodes CASSPSGRDQETQYF.

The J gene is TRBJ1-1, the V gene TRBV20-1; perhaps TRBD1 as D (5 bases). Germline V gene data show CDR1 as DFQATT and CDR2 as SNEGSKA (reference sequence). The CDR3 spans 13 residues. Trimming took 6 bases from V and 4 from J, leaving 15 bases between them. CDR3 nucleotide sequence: TGCAGTGCAATCCGGGGCGCGGGCACTGAAGCTTTCTTT. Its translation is CSAIRGAGTEAFF.

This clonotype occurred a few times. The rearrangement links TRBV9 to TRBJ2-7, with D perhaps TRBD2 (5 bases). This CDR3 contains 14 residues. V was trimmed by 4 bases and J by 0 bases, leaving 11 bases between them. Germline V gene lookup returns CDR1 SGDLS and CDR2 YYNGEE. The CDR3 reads CASSTQDYSYEQYF. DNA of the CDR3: TGTGCCAGCAGCACCCAAGACTACTCCTACGAGCAGTACTTC.

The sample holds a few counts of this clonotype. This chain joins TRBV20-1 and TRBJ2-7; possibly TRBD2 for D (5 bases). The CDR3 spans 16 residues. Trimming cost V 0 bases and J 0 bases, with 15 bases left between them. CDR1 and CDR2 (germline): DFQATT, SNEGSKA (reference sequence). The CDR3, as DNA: TGCAGTGCTAGAGATACGGGGTCAGCGGACTCCTACGAGCAGTACTTC. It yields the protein CSARDTGSADSYEQYF.

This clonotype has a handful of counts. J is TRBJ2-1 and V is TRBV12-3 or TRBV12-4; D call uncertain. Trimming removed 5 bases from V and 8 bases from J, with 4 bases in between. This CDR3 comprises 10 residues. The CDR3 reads CASSGHEQFF. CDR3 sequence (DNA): TGTGCCAGCAGTGGGCATGAGCAGTTCTTC.

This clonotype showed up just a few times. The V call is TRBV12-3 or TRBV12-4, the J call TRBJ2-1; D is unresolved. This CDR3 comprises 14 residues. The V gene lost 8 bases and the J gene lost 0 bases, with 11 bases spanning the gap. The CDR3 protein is CASGRHSSYNEQFF. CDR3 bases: TGTGCCAGCGGACGACACAGCTCCTACAATGAGCAGTTCTTC.

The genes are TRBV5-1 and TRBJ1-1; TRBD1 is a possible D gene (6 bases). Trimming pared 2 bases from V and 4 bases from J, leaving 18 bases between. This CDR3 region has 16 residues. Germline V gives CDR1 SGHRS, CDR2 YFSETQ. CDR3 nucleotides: TGCGCCAGCAGCTTTCTGTCAGGGGTTAAAGGCACTGAAGCTTTCTTT. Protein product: CASSFLSGVKGTEAFF.

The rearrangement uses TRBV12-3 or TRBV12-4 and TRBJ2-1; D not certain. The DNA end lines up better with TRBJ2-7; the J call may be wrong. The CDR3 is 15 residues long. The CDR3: CASRGTVSSYNEQYF. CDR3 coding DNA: TGTGCCAGCAGGGGAACCGTAAGCTCCTACAATGAGCAGTACTTC.

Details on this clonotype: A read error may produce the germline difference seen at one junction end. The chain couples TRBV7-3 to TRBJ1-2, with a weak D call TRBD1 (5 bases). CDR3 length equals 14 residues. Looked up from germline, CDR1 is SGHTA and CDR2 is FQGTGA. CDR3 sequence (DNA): TGTGCCAGCAGGCCAATCGACAGCACCTATGGCTACATCTTC. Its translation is CASRPIDSTYGYIF. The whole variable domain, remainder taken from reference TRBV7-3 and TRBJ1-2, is GAGVSQTPSNKVTEKGKYVELRCDPISGHTALYWYRQSLGQGPEFLIYFQGTGAADDSGLPNDRFFAVRPEGSVSTLKIQRTERGDSAVYLCASRPIDSTYGYIFGSGTRLTVV.

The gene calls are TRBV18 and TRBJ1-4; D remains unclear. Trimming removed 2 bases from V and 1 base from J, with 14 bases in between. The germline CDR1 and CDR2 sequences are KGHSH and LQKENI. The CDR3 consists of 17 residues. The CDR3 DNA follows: TGTGCCAGCTCACCAGAGGCAGAAGCTTTAACTAATGAAAAACTGTTTTTT. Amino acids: CASSPEAEALTNEKLFF.

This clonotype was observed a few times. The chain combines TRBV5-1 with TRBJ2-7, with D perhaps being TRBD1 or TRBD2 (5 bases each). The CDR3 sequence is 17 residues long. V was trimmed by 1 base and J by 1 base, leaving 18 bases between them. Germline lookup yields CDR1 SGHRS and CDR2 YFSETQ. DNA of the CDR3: TGCGCCAGCAGCTTGATCGGGGCAGCCCGAGGGTCCTACGAGCAGTACTTC. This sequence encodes CASSLIGAARGSYEQYF.

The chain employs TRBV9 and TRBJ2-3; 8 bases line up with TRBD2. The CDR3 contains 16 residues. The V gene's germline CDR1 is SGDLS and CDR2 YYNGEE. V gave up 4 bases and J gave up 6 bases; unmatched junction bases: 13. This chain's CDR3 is CASSPQAGGLPDTQYF. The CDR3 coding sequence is TGTGCCAGCAGCCCCCAGGCGGGGGGCCTCCCGGATACGCAGTATTTT.

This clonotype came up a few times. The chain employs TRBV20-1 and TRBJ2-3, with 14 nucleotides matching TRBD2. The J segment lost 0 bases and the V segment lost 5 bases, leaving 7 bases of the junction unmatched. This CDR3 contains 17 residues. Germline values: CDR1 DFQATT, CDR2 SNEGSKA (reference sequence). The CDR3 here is CSAPGLAGASSTDTQYF. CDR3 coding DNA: TGCAGTGCTCCGGGACTAGCGGGGGCCTCTAGCACAGATACGCAGTATTTT.

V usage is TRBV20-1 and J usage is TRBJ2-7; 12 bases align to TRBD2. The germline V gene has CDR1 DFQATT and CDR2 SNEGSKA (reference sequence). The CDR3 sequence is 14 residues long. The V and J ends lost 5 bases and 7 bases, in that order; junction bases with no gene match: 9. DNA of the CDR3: TGCAGTGCTCCCCTAGCGGGAGGGCCGTATGAGCAGTACTTC. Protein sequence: CSAPLAGGPYEQYF.

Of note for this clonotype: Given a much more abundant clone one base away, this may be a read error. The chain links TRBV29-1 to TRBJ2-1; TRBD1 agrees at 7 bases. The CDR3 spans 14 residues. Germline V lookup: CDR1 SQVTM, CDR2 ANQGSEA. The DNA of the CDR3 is TGCAGCGTTGGTCGGGACAGCGGCTACAATGAGCCGTTCTTC. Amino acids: CSVGRDSGYNEPFF.

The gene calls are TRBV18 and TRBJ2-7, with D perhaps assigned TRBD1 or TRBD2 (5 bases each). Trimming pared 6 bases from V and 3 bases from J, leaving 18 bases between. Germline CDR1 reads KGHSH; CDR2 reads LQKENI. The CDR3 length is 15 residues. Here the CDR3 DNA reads TGTGCCAGCTCGCCCGGGGCAGATCCCGACTACGAGCAGTACTTC. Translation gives CASSPGADPDYEQYF.

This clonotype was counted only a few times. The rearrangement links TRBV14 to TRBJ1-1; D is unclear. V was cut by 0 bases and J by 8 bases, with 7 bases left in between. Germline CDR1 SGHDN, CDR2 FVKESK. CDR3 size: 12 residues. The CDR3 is CASSQEPEEAFF. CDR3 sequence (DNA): TGTGCCAGCAGCCAAGAGCCGGAAGAAGCTTTCTTT.

The CDR3 DNA sequence: TGCAGTGCTAGAGCACCGCAAGGGGGTTTTCAGCAGTACTTC. Protein sequence: CSARAPQGGFQQYF. The gene calls are TRBV20-1 and TRBJ2-7; a possible D gene is TRBD1 (6 bases). The CDR3 covers 14 residues. Germline CDR1 DFQATT, CDR2 SNEGSKA (reference sequence). V lost 1 base to trimming and J lost 8 bases, with 18 bases between them.

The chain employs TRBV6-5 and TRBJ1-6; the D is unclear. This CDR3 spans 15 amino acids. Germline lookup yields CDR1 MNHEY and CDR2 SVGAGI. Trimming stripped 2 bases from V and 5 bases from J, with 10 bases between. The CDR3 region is CASSYTGRNNSPLHF. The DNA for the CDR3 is TGTGCCAGCAGTTACACCGGGCGTAATAATTCACCCCTCCACTTT.

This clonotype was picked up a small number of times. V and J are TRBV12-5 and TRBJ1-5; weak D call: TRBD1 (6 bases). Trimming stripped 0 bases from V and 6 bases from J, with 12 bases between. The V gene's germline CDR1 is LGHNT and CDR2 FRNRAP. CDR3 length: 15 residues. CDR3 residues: CASGLVREGGQPQHF. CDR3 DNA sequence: TGTGCTAGTGGTTTGGTACGGGAAGGGGGTCAGCCCCAGCATTTT.

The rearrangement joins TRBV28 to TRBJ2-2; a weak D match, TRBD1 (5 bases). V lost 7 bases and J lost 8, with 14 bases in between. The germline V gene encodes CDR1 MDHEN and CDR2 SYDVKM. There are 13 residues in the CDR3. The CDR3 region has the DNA TGTGCCAGCACCAGGGTTCGTCGAGGGGAGCTGTTTTTT. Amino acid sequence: CASTRVRRGELFF.

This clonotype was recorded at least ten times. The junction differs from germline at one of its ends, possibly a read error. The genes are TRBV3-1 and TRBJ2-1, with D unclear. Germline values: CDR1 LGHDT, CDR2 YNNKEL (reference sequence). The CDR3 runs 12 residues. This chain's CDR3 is CASSPVGNEQFF. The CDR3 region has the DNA TGCGCCAGCAGCCCGGTGGGAAATGAGCAGTTCTTC.

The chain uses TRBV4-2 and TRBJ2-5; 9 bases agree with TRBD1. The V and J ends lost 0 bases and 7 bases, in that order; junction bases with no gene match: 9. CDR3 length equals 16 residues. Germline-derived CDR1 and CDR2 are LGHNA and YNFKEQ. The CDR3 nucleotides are TGTGCCAGCAGCCAAGATGGGGGACAGGGAGTTGGGACCCAGTACTTC. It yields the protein CASSQDGGQGVGTQYF.

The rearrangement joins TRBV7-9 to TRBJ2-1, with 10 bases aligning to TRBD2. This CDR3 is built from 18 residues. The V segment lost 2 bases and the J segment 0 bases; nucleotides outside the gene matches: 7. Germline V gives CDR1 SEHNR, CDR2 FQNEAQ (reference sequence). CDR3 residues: CASSLTSGRASSYNEQFF. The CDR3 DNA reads TGTGCCAGCAGCTTAACCAGCGGGAGGGCCAGCTCCTACAATGAGCAGTTCTTC.

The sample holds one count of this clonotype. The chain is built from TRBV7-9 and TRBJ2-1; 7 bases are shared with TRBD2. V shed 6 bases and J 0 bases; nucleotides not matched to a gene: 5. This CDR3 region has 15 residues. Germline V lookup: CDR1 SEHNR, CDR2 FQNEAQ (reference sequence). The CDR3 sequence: CASRAREGSYNEQFF. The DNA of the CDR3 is TGTGCCAGCAGAGCCAGGGAGGGCTCCTACAATGAGCAGTTCTTC.

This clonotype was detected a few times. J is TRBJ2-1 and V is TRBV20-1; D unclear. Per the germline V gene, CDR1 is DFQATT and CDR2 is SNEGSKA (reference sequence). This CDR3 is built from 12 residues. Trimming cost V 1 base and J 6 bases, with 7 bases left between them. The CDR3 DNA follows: TGCAGTGCTAGAGTAGGGCGCAATGAGCAGTTCTTC. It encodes CSARVGRNEQFF.

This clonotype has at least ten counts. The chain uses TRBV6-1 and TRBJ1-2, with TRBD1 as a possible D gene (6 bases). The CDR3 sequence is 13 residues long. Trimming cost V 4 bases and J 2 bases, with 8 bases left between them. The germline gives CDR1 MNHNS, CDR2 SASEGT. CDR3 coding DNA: TGTGCCAGCAGTGGGCAGGGGAACTATGGCTACACCTTC. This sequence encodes CASSGQGNYGYTF.

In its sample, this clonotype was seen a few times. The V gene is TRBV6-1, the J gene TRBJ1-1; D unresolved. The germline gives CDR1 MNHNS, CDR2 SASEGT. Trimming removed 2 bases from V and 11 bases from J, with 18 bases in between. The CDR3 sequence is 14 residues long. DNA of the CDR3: TGTGCCAGCAGTGAACAGTCCGATCCCACCGGGGCTTTCTTT. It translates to CASSEQSDPTGAFF.

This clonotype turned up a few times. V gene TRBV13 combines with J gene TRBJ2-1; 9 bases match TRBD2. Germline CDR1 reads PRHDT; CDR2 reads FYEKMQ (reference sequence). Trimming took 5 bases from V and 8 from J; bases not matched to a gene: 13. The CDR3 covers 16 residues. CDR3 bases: TGTGCCAGCAGCCCCGGGGGAGCGGGAGGAAGAGATGAGCAGTTCTTC. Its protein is CASSPGGAGGRDEQFF.